This T cell receptor (beta chain) was sequenced for a study of monozygotic twins with inflammatory bowel disease (dated by TCRdb to the late 2010s). The study in broad terms: The complete study included 28 monozygotic twin pairs: 19 IBD-discordant Danish pairs and nine German pairs, of which four were IBD-concordant and five were IBD-discordant. Within discordant pairs, disease-associated traits were sought mainly by comparing IBD patients with their genetically identical healthy co-twins. Each individual had, on average, about 151 000 unique TCRalpha sequences and 181 000 unique TCRbeta sequences available for analysis.

From cysteine to phenylalanine, the CDR3 is 15 amino acids long. No DNA accompanies this entry. CDR1 MNHEY and CDR2 SMNVEV were looked up in the germline V gene (reference sequence). With respect to this clonotype: The clone's antigen remains unknown.

Library prep was done by 5' RACE. Preparation of each TCR library used approximately 4,000 ng of total RNA. For each sample, cDNA synthesis with SMARTScribe reverse transcriptase was split into eight separate reactions. During cDNA synthesis, template switching was used to introduce unique molecular identifiers that contained a 6-nucleotide sample barcode. Two nested PCRs of roughly 15 and 9 cycles amplified the TCRalpha and TCRbeta cDNA, and bead purification followed each PCR. Before amplification, the cDNA was treated with uracil DNA-glycosylase and purified using the QIAquick PCR purification kit. The second PCR added Illumina TruSeq-compatible adapters along with sample-specific barcodes. Library quality and concentration were checked on TapeStation and Qubit, and libraries were pooled at approximately 4.7 ng each. Sequencing of pooled libraries was carried out on an Illumina HiSeq2500 single-index Rapid Run using 2 x 100 bp reads and custom sequencing primers. The authors' pipeline ran thus. PCR and sequencing errors were corrected by UMI-based consensus assembly using MiGEC version 1.2.6. MiXCR version 2.1.1 was used to carry out V(D)J alignment, clonotype assembly and CDR3 extraction. Gene usage, clonotype sharing and MAIT/NKT TCR abundance were normalised by analysing the top 1000, 10 000 and 20 000 clonotypes per sample. Diversity was computed as the inverse Simpson index with the vegan R package after downsampling to 27 000 UMIs. Paired Mann-Whitney U tests were applied to discordant twin pairs, with Benjamini-Hochberg correction for multiple testing. One entry per CDR3 protein sequence results from the TCRdb reprocessing of the reads, with DNA left out. The V and J calls were determined by TCRdb, not by the authors. The sample table gives approximately 160,000 distinct CDR3 sequences. The ten biggest clones cover around 6.8% of the sample.

Study-level results and caveats: No single strong signal or clonotype linked to IBD turned up in the results, so the idea that one exists was not supported. Different T cell subtypes could not be distinguished in the analysis. Repertoire similarity did not differ between concordant and discordant twins, which could be due to limited statistical power. Compared with healthy twins, IBD patients shared fewer clonotypes with other individuals, and the difference was most pronounced in patients with signs of disease activity. Background noise and inter-individual variability may have been introduced into the repertoires by the differing immunosuppressive treatments among patients. A decrease in TCRbeta repertoire diversity, as measured by inverse Simpson index, was observed in IBD patients compared with their healthy co-twins.

From each donor, a roughly 2.7 ml peripheral blood sample was collected into PAXgene tubes and stored at -80 degrees C. Without T cell sorting, total RNA was isolated from whole blood using the PAXgene blood miRNA kit on an automated QIAcube. Deep TCRalpha and TCRbeta repertoire profiling with unique molecular barcoding was performed on peripheral blood of monozygotic twin pairs concordant or discordant for inflammatory bowel disease. Smoking habits were recorded for all twin pairs, with individuals classified as current, former or never smokers. The source material was blood. The sequence came from a human donor with ulcerative colitis or Crohn's disease, or a healthy co-twin of an affected twin (not recorded which). The chain links TRBV27 with TRBJ2-1; lacking DNA, the TRBD2 call made by TCRdb goes unchecked. Here the CDR3 is given as CASSKGLAGYNEQFF.